Below, 21 T cell receptor beta chains from the same sample are listed, as sequenced in a study of cytomegalovirus exposure and HLA in healthy donors. This PCR relied on a set of 60 Vbeta primers and 13 Jbeta primers. Produced via immunoSEQ multiplex PCR; TCRdb's table is partial and in-frame only. The table lists roughly 140,000 clones, over 60% of them singletons. Sequenced sample: PBMCs. Receptor source: a woman under 40 in good health and CMV-seropositive.

The chain employs TRBV2 and TRBJ2-2; the D gene is possibly TRBD1 (5 bases). Germline V CDR1 and CDR2: SNHLY, FYNNEI. V was clipped by 9 bases and J by 0 bases, with 8 bases between them. There are 13 residues in the CDR3. The CDR3 loop is CARGPPNTGELFF. The CDR3 DNA follows: TGTGCCAGGGGGCCTCCGAACACCGGGGAGCTGTTTTTT.

The V and J genes are TRBV15 and TRBJ1-1, with D tentatively TRBD1 (5 bases). CDR1 is LNHNV, CDR2 YYDKDF, per germline (reference sequence). V lost 0 bases, J lost 7 bases, and 9 bases lay in between. CDR3 size: 13 residues. The DNA for the CDR3 is TGTGCCACCAGCAGAGACAGGGTCGGTGAAGCTTTCTTT. Translated, it gives CATSRDRVGEAFF.

The rearrangement uses TRBV7-8 and TRBJ2-7; unclear D gene. V was shortened by 4 bases and J by 1 base, with 17 bases between the two germline ends. Germline V CDR1 and CDR2: SGHVS, FQNEAQ. CDR3 size: 16 residues. CDR3 coding DNA: TGTGCCAGCAGCTCGGATTCCAGGTATACATCCTACGAGCAGTACTTC. Amino acid sequence: CASSSDSRYTSYEQYF.

This chain connects TRBV5-1 to TRBJ2-5, with D maybe TRBD1 (5 bases). Germline V CDR1 and CDR2: SGHRS, YFSETQ. CDR3 size: 14 residues. V lost 4 bases and J lost 1, with 11 bases in between. The CDR3 coding sequence is TGCGCCAGCAGCCCAGGGTTTCCCCAAGAGACCCAGTACTTC. Residues: CASSPGFPQETQYF. Full variable domain (rest looked up from reference TRBV5-1 and TRBJ2-5): KAGVTQTPRYLIKTRGQQVTLSCSPISGHRSVSWYQQTPGQGLQFLFEYFSETQRNKGNFPGRFSGRQFSNSRSEMNVSTLELGDSALYLCASSPGFPQETQYFGPGTRLLVL.

This chain uses TRBV5-4 with TRBJ1-2, with TRBD1 matching 8 bases. V gave up 0 bases and J gave up 8 bases; unmatched junction bases: 12. CDR3 length: 16 residues. Per the germline V gene, CDR1 is SGHNT and CDR2 is YYREEE (reference sequence). In DNA form, the CDR3 reads TGTGCCAGCAGCTTGGACAGGGGGGCAGAAGAAGGGGGCTACACCTTC. Translation gives CASSLDRGAEEGGYTF.

The V call is TRBV29-1, the J call TRBJ2-7, with D tentatively TRBD1 (6 bases). Per the germline V gene, CDR1 is SQVTM and CDR2 is ANQGSEA. The CDR3 contains 12 residues. The V gene lost 6 bases and the J gene lost 0 bases, with 9 bases spanning the gap. In DNA form, the CDR3 reads TGCAGCGTACAGGGCGGCTCCTACGAGCAGTACTTC. Its translation: CSVQGGSYEQYF.

J is TRBJ2-5 and V is TRBV7-2; 7 bases match TRBD2. The J segment lost 5 bases and the V segment lost 3 bases, leaving 3 bases of the junction unmatched. CDR1 SGHTA and CDR2 FQGNSA come from the germline V gene. This CDR3 has 13 residues. CDR3 nucleotides: TGTGCCAGCAGCTTCGGGCGGGGGGAGACCCAGTACTTC. Amino acid sequence: CASSFGRGETQYF. The variable domain in full, completed from reference TRBV7-2 and TRBJ2-5, reads GAGVSQSPSNKVTEKGKDVELRCDPISGHTALYWYRQSLGQGLEFLIYFQGNSAPDKSGLPSDRFSAERTGGSVSTLTIQRTQQEDSAVYLCASSFGRGETQYFGPGTRLLVL.

This clone was seen a few times. The rearrangement links TRBV2 to TRBJ1-6, with D unclear. Germline lookup yields CDR1 SNHLY and CDR2 FYNNEI. The CDR3 is 16 amino acids. V was pared by 3 bases and J by 0 bases, with 9 bases between. The chain's CDR3 is CASSDAESSYNSPLHF. CDR3 bases: TGTGCCAGCAGTGACGCGGAAAGCTCCTATAATTCACCCCTCCACTTT.

V and J are TRBV14 and TRBJ1-2; D perhaps matches TRBD1 (5 bases). Trimming took 1 base from V and 8 from J, leaving 17 bases between them. Germline V CDR1 and CDR2: SGHDN, FVKESK. This CDR3 comprises 15 residues. CDR3 residues: CASSQGGAGSWGYTF. The CDR3 region has the DNA TGTGCCAGCAGCCAAGGGGGCGCGGGGTCGTGGGGCTACACCTTC. Drawing the rest from reference TRBV14 and TRBJ1-2, the complete variable domain is EAGVTQFPSHSVIEKGQTVTLRCDPISGHDNLYWYRRVMGKEIKFLLHFVKESKQDESGMPNNRFLAERTGGTYSTLKVQPAELEDSGVYFCASSQGGAGSWGYTFGSGTRLTVV.

The sample holds a few counts of this clone. The rearrangement joins TRBV5-6 to TRBJ2-3, with 8 bases fitting TRBD2. Germline values: CDR1 SGHDT, CDR2 YYEEEE. CDR3 size: 15 residues. V lost 1 base and J lost 5; bases outside the gene matches: 6. The CDR3 sequence: CASSLHQREKDTQYF. The CDR3 nucleotides read TGTGCCAGCAGCTTGCACCAGCGGGAGAAAGATACGCAGTATTTT.

This chain joins TRBV29-1 and TRBJ2-7; maybe TRBD1 (5 bases). V gave up 4 bases and J gave up 1 base, with 8 bases separating them. Germline values: CDR1 SQVTM, CDR2 ANQGSEA. The CDR3 extends over 12 amino acids. The CDR3 loop is CSVGGFSYEQYF. The CDR3 DNA follows: TGCAGCGTTGGGGGCTTTTCCTACGAGCAGTACTTC.

The V call is TRBV19, the J call TRBJ2-1, with 7 bases lining up with TRBD2. The germline V gene encodes CDR1 LNHDA and CDR2 SQIVND (reference sequence). With V trimmed by 4 bases and J by 4 bases, 13 bases remained unmatched. The CDR3 covers 17 residues. The CDR3 is CASSTPPQRGLYNEQFF. For the CDR3, the DNA is TGTGCCAGTAGTACCCCTCCCCAGCGGGGATTATACAATGAGCAGTTCTTC.

J is TRBJ1-2 and V is TRBV10-2; D uncertain. Germline lookup yields CDR1 WSHSY and CDR2 SAAADI. V was clipped by 2 bases and J by 2 bases, with 6 bases between them. The CDR3 loop spans 13 amino acids. The CDR3 loop reads CASSELSNYGYTF. The DNA for the CDR3 is TGCGCCAGCAGTGAGCTGTCGAACTATGGCTACACCTTC.

The chain is built from TRBV7-8 and TRBJ2-7; D gene unclear. The germline gives CDR1 SGHVS, CDR2 FQNEAQ. V gave up 6 bases and J gave up 4 bases, with 10 bases separating them. The length of the CDR3 is 12 residues. The CDR3 spells CASRSITYEQYF. The CDR3, as DNA: TGTGCCAGCAGGTCAATTACTTACGAGCAGTACTTC.

This clone has a handful of counts. This chain joins TRBV30 and TRBJ1-5, with D unresolved. The CDR3 sequence is 16 residues long. The V and J ends lost 3 bases and 0 bases respectively, with 15 bases between them. Germline loops: CDR1 GTSNPN, CDR2 SVGIG (reference sequence). CDR3 region: CAWSPLHQYSNQPQHF. In DNA form, the CDR3 reads TGTGCCTGGAGCCCATTGCATCAGTATAGCAATCAGCCCCAGCATTTT.

The chain recombines TRBV6-4 with TRBJ2-1, with 9 bases that match TRBD1. V shed 6 bases, J shed 2 bases, and the junction held 5 bases outside the gene matches. Germline assignment: CDR1 MRHNA and CDR2 SNTAGT. The CDR3 is made up of 15 amino acids. CDR3 nucleotide sequence: TGTGCCAGCAGCGCCGGGACAGGGCCCTACAATGAGCAGTTCTTC. Amino acids: CASSAGTGPYNEQFF.

This chain connects TRBV27 to TRBJ1-6, with a tentative D call TRBD1 (6 bases). Trimming took off 6 bases at V and 13 bases at J, with 22 bases between the two ends. Germline V gives CDR1 MNHEY, CDR2 SMNVEV (reference sequence). There are 15 residues in the CDR3. The DNA for the CDR3 is TGTGCCAGCAGATCAACTTACAGGGCCGGCATGCCCCTCCACTTT. This gives the protein CASRSTYRAGMPLHF.

J is TRBJ1-4 and V is TRBV28; D remains ambiguous. The ends were cut back, 6 bases at V and 4 bases at J, with 6 bases in the middle. Germline-derived CDR1 and CDR2 are MDHEN and SYDVKM. The CDR3 spans 12 residues. CDR3 sequence (DNA): TGTGCCAGCAGACAGATTAATGAAAAACTGTTTTTT. Translating gives CASRQINEKLFF.

This clone was detected a few times. The chain employs TRBV2 and TRBJ1-1; D may be TRBD1 (6 bases). Trimming pared 0 bases from V and 6 bases from J, leaving 11 bases between. Germline CDR1 SNHLY, CDR2 FYNNEI. This CDR3 is 14 amino acids long. CDR3 sequence reads: CASSEAQGFPEAFF. The CDR3 coding sequence is TGTGCCAGCAGTGAAGCACAGGGTTTCCCTGAAGCTTTCTTT.

V gene TRBV30 combines with J gene TRBJ1-2; D gene unclear. Trimming took 4 bases from V and 5 from J, leaving 8 bases between them. This CDR3 contains 11 residues. Germline-derived CDR1 and CDR2 are GTSNPN and SVGIG (reference sequence). The CDR3: CAWTHLYGYTF. The CDR3 DNA reads TGTGCCTGGACTCATCTATATGGCTACACCTTC.

The chain uses TRBV9 and TRBJ1-2; 7 positions match TRBD1. V was pared by 4 bases and J by 0 bases, with 6 bases of the junction left unmatched. Germline loops: CDR1 SGDLS, CDR2 YYNGEE. The CDR3 is 15 amino acids. CDR3 DNA sequence: TGTGCCAGCAGCACGCGACAGGGTACTAACTATGGCTACACCTTC. Translating gives CASSTRQGTNYGYTF. Filled out from reference TRBV9 and TRBJ1-2, the complete variable domain reads DSGVTQTPKHLITATGQRVTLRCSPRSGDLSVYWYQQSLDQGLQFLIQYYNGEERAKGNILERFSAQQFPDLHSELNLSSLELGDSALYFCASSTRQGTNYGYTFGSGTRLTVV.